This TCR beta chain was identified in a study of T cell repertoires in cytomegalovirus infection. Across the whole study: In public TCR beta signatures, there were indications of both CMV infection and matching HLA type. Findings and limits, study-wide: CMV-specific TCR beta clonotypes restricted by HLA-C were the ones dominating the ex vivo response. Of the TCR beta families, the public ones yielded a cumulative frequency that identified carriers of CMV plus the relevant HLA.

This CDR3 region has 16 residues. The germline CDR1 and CDR2 sequences are KGHSH and LQKENI. The V and J ends lost 0 bases and 3 bases respectively, with 15 bases between them. This clonotype was picked up a small number of times. Its matching antigen is unknown. From the reads, TCRdb called clonotypes with MiXCR, one entry per CDR3 protein. The sample lists about 400,000 distinct CDR3 sequences, 15% to 20% occurring once. The chain couples TRBV18 to TRBJ2-7; D remains ambiguous. Sequencing was carried out using PBMCs. The sequence was obtained from a human donor in good health (CMV status not recorded). Some clones in this sample may be carry-over from other donors' samples. CDR3 DNA: TGTGCCAGCTCACCACCGTTAAACTATCCCTTCTACGAGCAGTACTTC. Amino acid sequence: CASSPPLNYPFYEQYF.